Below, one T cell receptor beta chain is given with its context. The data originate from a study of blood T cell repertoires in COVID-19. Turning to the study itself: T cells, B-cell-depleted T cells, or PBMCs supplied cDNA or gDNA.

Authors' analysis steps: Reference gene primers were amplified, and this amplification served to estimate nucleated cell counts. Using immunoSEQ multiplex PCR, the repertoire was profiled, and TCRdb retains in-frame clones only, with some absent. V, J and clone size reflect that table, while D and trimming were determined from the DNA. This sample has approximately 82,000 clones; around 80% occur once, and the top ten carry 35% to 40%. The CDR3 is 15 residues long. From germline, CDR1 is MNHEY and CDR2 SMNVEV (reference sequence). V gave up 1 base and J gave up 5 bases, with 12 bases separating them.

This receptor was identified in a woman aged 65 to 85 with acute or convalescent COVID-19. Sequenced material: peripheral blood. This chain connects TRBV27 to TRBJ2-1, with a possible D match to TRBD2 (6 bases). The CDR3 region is CASSLLGGRDNEQFF. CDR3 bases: TGTGCCAGCAGTTTATTGGGGGGACGAGACAATGAGCAGTTCTTC.